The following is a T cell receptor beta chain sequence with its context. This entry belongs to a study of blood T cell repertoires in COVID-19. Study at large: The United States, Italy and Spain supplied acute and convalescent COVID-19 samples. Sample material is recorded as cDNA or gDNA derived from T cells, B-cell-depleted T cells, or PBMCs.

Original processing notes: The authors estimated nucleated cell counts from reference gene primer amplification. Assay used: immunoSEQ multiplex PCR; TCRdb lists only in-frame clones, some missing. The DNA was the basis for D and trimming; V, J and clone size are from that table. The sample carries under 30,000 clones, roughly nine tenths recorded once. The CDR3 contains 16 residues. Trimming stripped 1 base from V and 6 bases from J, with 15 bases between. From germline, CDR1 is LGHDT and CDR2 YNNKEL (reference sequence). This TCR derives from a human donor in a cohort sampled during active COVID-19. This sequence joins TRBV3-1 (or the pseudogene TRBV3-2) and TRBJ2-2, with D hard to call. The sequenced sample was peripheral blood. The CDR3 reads CASSQAVGRVAGELFF. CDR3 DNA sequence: TGTGCCAGCAGCCAAGCCGTTGGGCGAGTAGCCGGGGAGCTGTTTTTT.